Sequencing of this TCR beta chain was carried out in a study of cytomegalovirus exposure and HLA in healthy donors. Across the study: A subsequent analysis stated that the roughly 130 validation repertoires were run on the same platform as the 600 to 750 first-cohort repertoires. Study-level points and caveats: A classifier reportedly called cytomegalovirus status with high sensitivity and specificity. Listed as cytomegalovirus-associated were 150 or so TCR beta chains.

The donors were members of the approximately 130-subject validation cohort (separate from the roughly 660-subject first cohort). Germline V gene data show CDR1 as SEHNR and CDR2 as FQNEAQ (reference sequence). V was clipped by 4 bases and J by 7 bases; unmatched bases: 17. The CDR3 sequence is 18 residues long. Clones were sequenced by immunoSEQ multiplex PCR, and TCRdb holds only the in-frame ones, with some missing. In the table there are some 160,000 clones, roughly 91% of which are singletons. On this clone itself: What it binds is not known.

Sequencing was done on a sample of PBMCs. This TCR came from a man between 18 and 29 years old in good health and CMV-seronegative. The gene calls are TRBV7-9 and TRBJ2-5; 11 positions agree with TRBD2. The CDR3 region is CASSSNPGLAARGWTQYF. The CDR3 DNA follows: TGTGCCAGCAGCTCGAACCCGGGACTAGCGGCCCGCGGGTGGACCCAGTACTTC.